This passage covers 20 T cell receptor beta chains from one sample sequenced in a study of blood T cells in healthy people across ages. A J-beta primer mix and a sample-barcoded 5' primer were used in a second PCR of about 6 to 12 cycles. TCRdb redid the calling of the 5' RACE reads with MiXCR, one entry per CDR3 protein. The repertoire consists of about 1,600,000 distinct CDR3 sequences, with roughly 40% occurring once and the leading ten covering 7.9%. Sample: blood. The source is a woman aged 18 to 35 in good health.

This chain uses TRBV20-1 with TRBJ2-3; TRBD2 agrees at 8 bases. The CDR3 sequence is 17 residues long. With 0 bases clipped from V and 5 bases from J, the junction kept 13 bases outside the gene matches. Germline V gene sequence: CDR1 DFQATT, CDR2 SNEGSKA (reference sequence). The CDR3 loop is CSARDLSRGGTKDTQYF. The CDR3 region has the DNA TGCAGTGCTAGAGATTTATCTCGGGGGGGTACGAAAGATACGCAGTATTTT.

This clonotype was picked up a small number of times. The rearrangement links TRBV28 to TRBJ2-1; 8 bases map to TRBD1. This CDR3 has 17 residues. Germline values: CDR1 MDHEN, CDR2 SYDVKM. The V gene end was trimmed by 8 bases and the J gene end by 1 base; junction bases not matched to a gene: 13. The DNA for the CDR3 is TGTGCCAGCGGAGATCCAGGGGGCGCGGGGTCCTACAATGAGCAGTTCTTC. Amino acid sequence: CASGDPGGAGSYNEQFF.

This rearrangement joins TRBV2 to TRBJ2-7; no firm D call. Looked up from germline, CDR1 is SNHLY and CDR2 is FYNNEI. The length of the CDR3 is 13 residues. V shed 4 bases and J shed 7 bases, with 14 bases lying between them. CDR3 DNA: TGTGCCAGCAGTGTCGATTATCAGGATGAGCAGTACTTC. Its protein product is CASSVDYQDEQYF. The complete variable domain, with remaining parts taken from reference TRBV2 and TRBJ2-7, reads EPEVTQTPSHQVTQMGQEVILRCVPISNHLYFYWYRQILGQKVEFLVSFYNNEISEKSEIFDDQFSVERPDGSNFTLKIRSTKLEDSAMYFCASSVDYQDEQYFGPGTRLTVT.

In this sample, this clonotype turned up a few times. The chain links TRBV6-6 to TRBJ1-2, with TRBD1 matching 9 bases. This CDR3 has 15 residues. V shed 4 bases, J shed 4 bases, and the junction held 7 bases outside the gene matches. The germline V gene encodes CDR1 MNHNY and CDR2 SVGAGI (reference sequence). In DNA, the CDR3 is TGTGCCAGCAGTTCGTCACAGGGGGCGGTCTATGGCTACACCTTC. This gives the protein CASSSSQGAVYGYTF.

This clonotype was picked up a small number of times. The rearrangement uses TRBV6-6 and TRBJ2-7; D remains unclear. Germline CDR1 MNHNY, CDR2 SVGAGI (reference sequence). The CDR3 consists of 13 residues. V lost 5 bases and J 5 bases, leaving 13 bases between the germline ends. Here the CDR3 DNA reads TGTGCCAGCAGTCCAAAGACCACGCACGAGCAGTACTTC. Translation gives CASSPKTTHEQYF.

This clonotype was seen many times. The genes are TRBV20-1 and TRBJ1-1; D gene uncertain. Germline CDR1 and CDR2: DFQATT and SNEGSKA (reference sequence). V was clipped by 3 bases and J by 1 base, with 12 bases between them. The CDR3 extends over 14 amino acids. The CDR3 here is CSASVGLRNTEAFF. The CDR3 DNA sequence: TGCAGTGCTAGTGTCGGATTGAGGAACACTGAAGCTTTCTTT.

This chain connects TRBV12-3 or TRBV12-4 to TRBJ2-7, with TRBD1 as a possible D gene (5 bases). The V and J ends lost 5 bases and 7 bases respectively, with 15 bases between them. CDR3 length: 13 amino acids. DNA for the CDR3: TGTGCCAGCAGTCGACAGTATTACAATGAGCAGTACTTC. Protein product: CASSRQYYNEQYF.

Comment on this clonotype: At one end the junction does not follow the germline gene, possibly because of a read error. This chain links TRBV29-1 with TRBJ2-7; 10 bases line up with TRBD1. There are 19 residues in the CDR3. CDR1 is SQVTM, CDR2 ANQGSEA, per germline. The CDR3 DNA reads TGCAGCGTTCAAGACCCCCAGATGACCGGGACAGGGGAAGGCTACGAGCAGTACTTC. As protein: CSVQDPQMTGTGEGYEQYF.

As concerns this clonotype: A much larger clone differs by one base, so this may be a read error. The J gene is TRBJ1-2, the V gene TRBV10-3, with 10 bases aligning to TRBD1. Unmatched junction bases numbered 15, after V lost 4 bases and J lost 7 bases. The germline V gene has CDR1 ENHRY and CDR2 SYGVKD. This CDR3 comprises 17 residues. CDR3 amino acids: CAISGAGTGASSGGYTF. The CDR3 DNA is TGTGCCATCAGTGGGGCCGGGACAGGGGCATCCTCCGGTGGCTACACCTTC.

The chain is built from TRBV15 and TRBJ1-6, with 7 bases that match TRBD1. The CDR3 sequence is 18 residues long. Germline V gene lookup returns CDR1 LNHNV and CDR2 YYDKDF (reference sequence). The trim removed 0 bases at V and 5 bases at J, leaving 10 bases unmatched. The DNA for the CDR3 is TGTGCCACCAGCAGAGATGTTGACAGGGAATCGGATAATTCACCCCTCCACTTT. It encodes CATSRDVDRESDNSPLHF.

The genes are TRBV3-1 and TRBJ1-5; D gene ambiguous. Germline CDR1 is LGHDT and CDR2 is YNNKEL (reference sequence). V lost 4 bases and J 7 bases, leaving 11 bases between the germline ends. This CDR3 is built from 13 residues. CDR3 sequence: CASSPDEWQPQHF. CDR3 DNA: TGTGCCAGCAGCCCTGATGAGTGGCAGCCCCAGCATTTT.

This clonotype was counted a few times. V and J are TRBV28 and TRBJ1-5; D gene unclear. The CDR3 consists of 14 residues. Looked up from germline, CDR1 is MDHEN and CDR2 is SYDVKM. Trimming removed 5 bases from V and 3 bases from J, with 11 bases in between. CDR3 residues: CASSPRTHNQPQHF. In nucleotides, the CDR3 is TGTGCCAGCAGTCCCAGGACCCACAATCAGCCCCAGCATTTT. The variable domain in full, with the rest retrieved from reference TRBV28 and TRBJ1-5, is DVKVTQSSRYLVKRTGEKVFLECVQDMDHENMFWYRQDPGLGLRLIYFSYDVKMKEKGDIPEGYSVSREKKERFSLILESASTNQTSMYLCASSPRTHNQPQHFGDGTRLSIL.

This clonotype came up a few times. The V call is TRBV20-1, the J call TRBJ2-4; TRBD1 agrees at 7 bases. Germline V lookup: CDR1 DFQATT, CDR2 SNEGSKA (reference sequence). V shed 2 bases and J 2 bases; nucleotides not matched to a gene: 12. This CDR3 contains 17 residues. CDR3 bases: TGCAGTGCTAGACCACTTGCAGGGGGAATATCCAAAAACATTCAGTACTTC. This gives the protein CSARPLAGGISKNIQYF.

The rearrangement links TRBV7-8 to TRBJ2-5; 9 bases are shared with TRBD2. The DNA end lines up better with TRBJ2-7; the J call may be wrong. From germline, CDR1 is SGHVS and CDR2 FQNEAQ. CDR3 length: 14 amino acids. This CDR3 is CASSSLAGNAEQYF. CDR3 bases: TGTGCCAGCAGCTCGCTAGCGGGGAACGCCGAGCAGTACTTC.

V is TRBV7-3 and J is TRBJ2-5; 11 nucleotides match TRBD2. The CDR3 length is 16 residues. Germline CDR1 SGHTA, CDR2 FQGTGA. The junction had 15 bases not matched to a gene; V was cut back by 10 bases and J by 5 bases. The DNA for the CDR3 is TGTGCCACCATGCTCGCGACCGGGACTAGCGGTGAGACCCAGTACTTC. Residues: CATMLATGTSGETQYF. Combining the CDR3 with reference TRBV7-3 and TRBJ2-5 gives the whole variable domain GAGVSQTPSNKVTEKGKYVELRCDPISGHTALYWYRQSLGQGPEFLIYFQGTGAADDSGLPNDRFFAVRPEGSVSTLKIQRTERGDSAVYLCATMLATGTSGETQYFGPGTRLLVL.

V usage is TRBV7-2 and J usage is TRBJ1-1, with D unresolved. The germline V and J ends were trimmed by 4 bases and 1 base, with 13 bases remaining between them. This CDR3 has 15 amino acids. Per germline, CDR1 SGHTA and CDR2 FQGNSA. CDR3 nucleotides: TGTGCCAGCAGCTCCCCCACGCGCCCGAACACTGAAGCTTTCTTT. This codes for CASSSPTRPNTEAFF.

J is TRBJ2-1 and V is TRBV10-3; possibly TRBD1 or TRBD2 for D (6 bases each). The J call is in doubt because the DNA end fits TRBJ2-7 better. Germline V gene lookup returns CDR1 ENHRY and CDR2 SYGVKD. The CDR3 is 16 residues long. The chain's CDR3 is CAIKSSYRDSYNEQYF. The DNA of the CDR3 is TGTGCCATCAAAAGTAGCTACAGGGACTCCTACAATGAGCAGTACTTC.

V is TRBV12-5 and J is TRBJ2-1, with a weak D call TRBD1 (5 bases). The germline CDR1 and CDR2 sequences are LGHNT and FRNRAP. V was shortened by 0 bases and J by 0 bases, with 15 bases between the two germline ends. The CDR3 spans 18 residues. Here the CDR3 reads CASGLVGVGASSYNEQFF. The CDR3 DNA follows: TGTGCTAGTGGTTTGGTTGGGGTAGGGGCTAGCTCCTACAATGAGCAGTTCTTC. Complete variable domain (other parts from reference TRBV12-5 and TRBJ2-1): DARVTQTPRHKVTEMGQEVTMRCQPILGHNTVFWYRQTMMQGLELLAYFRNRAPLDDSGMPKDRFSAEMPDATLATLKIQPSEPRDSAVYFCASGLVGVGASSYNEQFFGPGTRLTVL.

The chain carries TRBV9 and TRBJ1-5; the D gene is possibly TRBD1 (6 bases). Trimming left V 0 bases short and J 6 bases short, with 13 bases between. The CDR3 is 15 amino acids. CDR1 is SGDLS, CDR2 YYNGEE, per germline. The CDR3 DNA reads TGTGCCAGCAGCGTAGACAGGGAAGCAGGTCAGCCCCAGCATTTT. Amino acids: CASSVDREAGQPQHF.

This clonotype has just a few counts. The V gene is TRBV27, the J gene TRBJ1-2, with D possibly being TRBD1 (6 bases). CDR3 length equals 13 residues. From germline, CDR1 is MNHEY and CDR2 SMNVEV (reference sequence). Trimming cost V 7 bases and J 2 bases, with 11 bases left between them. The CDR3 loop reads CASTTTGNYGYTF. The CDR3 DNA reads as TGTGCCAGCACTACTACAGGGAACTATGGCTACACCTTC.